The 13 T cell receptor beta chains below all came from one sample that was sequenced in a study of blood T cell repertoires in COVID-19. Sequenced by immunoSEQ multiplex PCR; TCRdb stores in-frame clones only, minus some. Here the sample spans about 140,000 clones, less than 90% being singletons. The sequenced material came from PBMCs or T cells enriched from blood (not recorded which). Source of these receptors: a man aged 40-55 years with acute COVID-19.

This clone was observed a handful of times. The genes are TRBV19 and TRBJ2-7, with 8 nucleotides matching TRBD1. The CDR3 spans 16 residues. V trimming: 3 bases; J trimming: 3 bases; junction bases outside the gene matches: 10. Germline CDR1 is LNHDA and CDR2 is SQIVND (reference sequence). The CDR3 region has the DNA TGTGCCAGTAGTATGACTGGACAGGGCGCTCTCTACGAGCAGTACTTC. As protein: CASSMTGQGALYEQYF.

This clone was seen a single time. The gene calls are TRBV5-1 and TRBJ1-1, with D possibly being TRBD1 (6 bases). The CDR3 is made up of 13 amino acids. Germline V CDR1 and CDR2: SGHRS, YFSETQ. V was trimmed by 4 bases and J by 2 bases, leaving 9 bases between them. CDR3 region: CASSPDSNTEAFF. The CDR3 DNA sequence: TGCGCCAGCAGCCCGGACAGCAACACTGAAGCTTTCTTT.

CDR3 residues: CASSQLPGGRTDTQYF. The DNA for the CDR3 is TGTGCCAGCAGCCAACTACCGGGGGGGCGGACAGATACGCAGTATTTT. The gene calls are TRBV14 and TRBJ2-3; 8 bases line up with TRBD2. Germline trimming cut 2 bases from V and 3 bases from J; bases unmatched to any gene: 7. Germline V lookup: CDR1 SGHDN, CDR2 FVKESK. This CDR3 region has 16 residues.

This clone was seen a few times. The V gene is TRBV12-3 or TRBV12-4, the J gene TRBJ2-7, with D possibly matching TRBD1 (5 bases). This CDR3 region has 13 residues. The germline V and J ends were trimmed by 6 bases and 0 bases, with 9 bases remaining between them. As DNA, the CDR3 is TGTGCCAGCAGACCTGACAGCTCCTACGAGCAGTACTTC. Protein sequence: CASRPDSSYEQYF.

The V call is TRBV14, the J call TRBJ2-2; TRBD1 is a possible D gene (5 bases). Between the trimmed V and J ends, which lost 1 base and 3 bases, there was a span of 9 bases. CDR3 size: 15 residues. Germline CDR1 and CDR2: SGHDN and FVKESK. CDR3 sequence (DNA): TGTGCCAGCAGCCAAGGACAGACCTACACCGGGGAGCTGTTTTTT. Protein: CASSQGQTYTGELFF. Full variable domain (remainder filled in from reference TRBV14 and TRBJ2-2): EAGVTQFPSHSVIEKGQTVTLRCDPISGHDNLYWYRRVMGKEIKFLLHFVKESKQDESGMPNNRFLAERTGGTYSTLKVQPAELEDSGVYFCASSQGQTYTGELFFGEGSRLTVL.

This sequence joins TRBV6-6 and TRBJ1-1; unclear D gene. V was shortened by 6 bases and J by 7 bases, with 9 bases between the two germline ends. This CDR3 contains 11 residues. Germline V gene sequence: CDR1 MNHNY, CDR2 SVGAGI (reference sequence). CDR3 loop: CASSPGDEAFF. CDR3 sequence (DNA): TGTGCCAGCAGCCCCGGGGATGAAGCTTTCTTT.

CDR3 in amino acids: CASSSTGIRTYEQYF. In DNA, the CDR3 is TGTGCCAGCAGTTCCACAGGGATACGAACCTACGAGCAGTACTTC. The chain recombines TRBV27 with TRBJ2-7; tentative D call: TRBD1 (6 bases). The germline CDR1 and CDR2 sequences are MNHEY and SMNVEV (reference sequence). V was pared by 4 bases and J by 2 bases, with 15 bases between. The CDR3 is 15 amino acids.

The V call is TRBV4-3, the J call TRBJ2-1, with D possibly TRBD2 on 5 matching bases. The CDR3 is 15 residues long. Trimming took off 1 base at V and 8 bases at J, with 15 bases between the two ends. Germline CDR1 and CDR2: LGHNA and YSLEER. The CDR3 sequence is CASSQVGGEGDEQFF. The CDR3 DNA reads TGCGCCAGCAGCCAAGTCGGCGGAGAGGGCGATGAGCAGTTCTTC.

V is TRBV9 and J is TRBJ2-3, with 8 bases lining up with TRBD2. V dropped 4 bases and J dropped 8; count of bases not matched to a gene: 6. The CDR3 runs 13 residues. Germline lookup yields CDR1 SGDLS and CDR2 YYNGEE. This chain's CDR3 is CASSPGTRPTQYF. CDR3 nucleotides: TGTGCCAGCAGCCCCGGGACTAGGCCTACGCAGTATTTT.

For the CDR3, the DNA is TGTGCCAGCAGTTCCACAGGGAAATATAATTCACCCCTCCACTTT. It translates to CASSSTGKYNSPLHF. V is TRBV28 and J is TRBJ1-6; tentatively, D is TRBD1 (6 bases). Germline V gives CDR1 MDHEN, CDR2 SYDVKM. The length of the CDR3 is 15 residues. The V end lost 4 bases, the J end lost 4 bases, and 11 bases lay between the germline ends.

This clone has only one observation. The chain employs TRBV7-2 and TRBJ1-1; the D is unclear. Germline V gene lookup returns CDR1 SGHTA and CDR2 FQGNSA. V was cut by 3 bases and J by 5 bases, with 13 bases left in between. This CDR3 is 14 amino acids long. This CDR3 is CASSFGTVRTEAFF. As DNA, the CDR3 is TGTGCCAGCAGCTTTGGCACCGTCCGAACTGAAGCTTTCTTT.

V gene TRBV7-2 combines with J gene TRBJ2-2; D might be TRBD2 (6 bases). Germline V gene data show CDR1 as SGHTA and CDR2 as FQGNSA. The CDR3 totals 16 residues. Between the trimmed V and J ends, which lost 1 base and 3 bases, there was a span of 12 bases. The CDR3 here is CASSLVASAHTGELFF. The CDR3 coding sequence is TGTGCCAGCAGCTTAGTGGCTAGCGCCCACACCGGGGAGCTGTTTTTT.

This chain links TRBV4-1 with TRBJ2-1; 8 bases agree with TRBD2. Germline V CDR1 and CDR2: MGHRA, YSYEKL. CDR3 size: 15 residues. The trim removed 0 bases at V and 9 bases at J, leaving 7 bases unmatched. CDR3 in DNA: TGCGCCAGCAGCCAAGACTCGGGAGGGGTAACTGAGCAGTTCTTC. This encodes CASSQDSGGVTEQFF.